The 24 T cell receptor beta chains in this list originate from one sample, sequenced in a study of blood T cells in healthy people across ages. Sample-barcoded 5' priming and a J-beta primer mix drove a second PCR of about 6 to 12 cycles. TCRdb fed the 5' RACE reads into MiXCR, producing one record per CDR3 protein. This table has roughly 830,000 distinct CDR3 sequences, approximately 59% appearing once. The sequenced material came from blood. The receptors shown here come from a man aged 25-45 years in good health.

The gene calls are TRBV7-9 and TRBJ1-6; 9 bases agree with TRBD1. V shed 6 bases, J shed 10 bases, and the junction held 7 bases outside the gene matches. CDR3 length equals 14 residues. The germline gives CDR1 SEHNR, CDR2 FQNEAQ (reference sequence). The CDR3 region is CASSKDRGDSPLHF. CDR3 DNA: TGTGCCAGCAGTAAGGACAGGGGAGACTCACCCCTCCACTTT.

This chain connects TRBV6-1 to TRBJ2-6, with D unclear. CDR3 length: 13 amino acids. V lost 6 bases and J lost 4, with 7 bases in between. Per germline, CDR1 MNHNS and CDR2 SASEGT. The CDR3 reads CASRNLGANVLTF. The CDR3 coding sequence is TGTGCCAGCAGGAATCTAGGGGCCAACGTCCTGACTTTC.

This clonotype was seen a few times. The gene calls are TRBV4-3 and TRBJ1-5, with D uncertain. This CDR3 has 14 amino acids. Germline V gives CDR1 LGHNA, CDR2 YSLEER. Trimming stripped 4 bases from V and 6 bases from J, with 13 bases between. CDR3 coding DNA: TGCGCCAGCAGCCGCCGGCAGTGGGGTCAGCCCCAGCATTTT. This codes for CASSRRQWGQPQHF.

This clonotype turned up a few times. The chain couples TRBV3-1 to TRBJ2-6; D gene unclear. Germline CDR1 reads LGHDT; CDR2 reads YNNKEL (reference sequence). The CDR3 contains 15 residues. Trimming removed 0 bases from V and 0 bases from J, with 3 bases in between. In nucleotides, the CDR3 is TGTGCCAGCAGCCAAGACTTCTCTGGGGCCAACGTCCTGACTTTC. Translation gives CASSQDFSGANVLTF. The full variable domain, rest sourced from reference TRBV3-1 and TRBJ2-6, is DTAVSQTPKYLVTQMGNDKSIKCEQNLGHDTMYWYKQDSKKFLKIMFSYNNKELIINETVPNRFSPKSPDKAHLNLHINSLELGDSAVYFCASSQDFSGANVLTFGAGSRLTVL.

The rearrangement links TRBV4-2 to TRBJ2-2; no clear D gene. In germline, CDR1 is LGHNA, CDR2 YNFKEQ. Deletions cut 5 bases from V and 3 bases from J, with 7 bases between. The CDR3 runs to 13 residues. CDR3 DNA: TGTGCCAGCAGCTCGGCAGACACCGGGGAGCTGTTTTTT. Residues: CASSSADTGELFF.

V usage is TRBV10-3 and J usage is TRBJ1-2; 9 nucleotides line up with TRBD1. J lost 4 bases, V lost 3 bases, and 6 bases had no gene match. This CDR3 is built from 15 residues. Per germline, CDR1 ENHRY and CDR2 SYGVKD. The CDR3 region is CAISEGTGYSYGYTF. The CDR3 DNA reads as TGTGCCATCAGTGAAGGGACAGGGTATTCCTATGGCTACACCTTC.

CDR3 region: CASATTWANEKLFF. The DNA for the CDR3 is TGTGCCAGCGCGACTACATGGGCTAATGAAAAACTGTTTTTT. V is TRBV27 and J is TRBJ1-4; D gene uncertain. V dropped 8 bases and J dropped 3 bases, with 13 bases sitting between them. The CDR3 sequence is 14 residues long. CDR1 is MNHEY, CDR2 SMNVEV, per germline (reference sequence).

This clonotype showed up just a few times. The DNA for the CDR3 is TGTGCCAGCAGCCCCGGGGCGGGTACGCAGTATTTT. It specifies CASSPGAGTQYF. The chain recombines TRBV12-3 or TRBV12-4 with TRBJ2-3, with D perhaps TRBD1 or TRBD2 (5 bases each). The CDR3 is made up of 12 amino acids. The V and J ends lost 6 bases and 8 bases respectively, with 12 bases between them.

The chain is built from TRBV24-1 and TRBJ2-4; either TRBD1 or TRBD2 may fit D (5 bases each). V lost 4 bases, J lost 13 bases, and 22 bases lay in between. CDR1 and CDR2 from the germline V gene are KGHDR and SFDVKD. The CDR3 spans 15 residues. The CDR3 loop is CATSDYGTSAARQYF. The CDR3 DNA reads TGTGCCACCAGTGACTACGGGACCTCAGCTGCTCGGCAGTACTTC.

This chain connects TRBV4-2 to TRBJ2-1; tentative D call: TRBD2 (6 bases). CDR1 LGHNA and CDR2 YNFKEQ come from the germline V gene. V was clipped by 2 bases and J by 5 bases, with 16 bases between them. This CDR3 contains 16 residues. DNA of the CDR3: TGTGCCAGCAGCCAACCACTTGGGGGGAGTCACAATGAGCAGTTCTTC. Translating it yields CASSQPLGGSHNEQFF.

The chain links TRBV28 to TRBJ2-5; D could derive from TRBD1 or TRBD2 (6 bases each). The CDR3 extends over 15 amino acids. Per the germline V gene, CDR1 is MDHEN and CDR2 is SYDVKM. V lost 5 bases and J 5 bases, leaving 18 bases between the germline ends. The CDR3 loop reads CASSRLGGAAETQYF. CDR3 nucleotides: TGTGCCAGCAGTAGGTTGGGGGGCGCAGCGGAGACCCAGTACTTC.

This clonotype was observed once. The V gene is TRBV7-2, the J gene TRBJ2-1; D is unclear. Trimming shortened V by 2 bases and J by 9 bases, and 8 bases separated the two germline ends. The length of the CDR3 is 12 residues. Germline V gene lookup returns CDR1 SGHTA and CDR2 FQGNSA. The CDR3 region has the DNA TGTGCCAGCAGCTTAATAGCTAGTGAGCAGTTCTTC. Translating it yields CASSLIASEQFF. The full variable domain, rest sourced from reference TRBV7-2 and TRBJ2-1, is GAGVSQSPSNKVTEKGKDVELRCDPISGHTALYWYRQSLGQGLEFLIYFQGNSAPDKSGLPSDRFSAERTGGSVSTLTIQRTQQEDSAVYLCASSLIASEQFFGPGTRLTVL.

This clonotype was found a few times. Written as DNA, the CDR3 is TGTGCCAGCAGTTTAGGCGGCGGGGGCTCGTTTTTCTATGAGCAGTTCTTC. Protein sequence: CASSLGGGGSFFYEQFF. The V and J genes are TRBV12-3 or TRBV12-4 and TRBJ2-1, with D tentatively TRBD2 (7 bases). V gave up 1 base and J gave up 8 bases, with 21 bases separating them. The CDR3 consists of 17 residues.

V and J are TRBV6-2 or TRBV6-3 and TRBJ1-2, with 7 bases aligning to TRBD1. The CDR3 is made up of 14 amino acids. Germline V CDR1 and CDR2: MNHEY, SVGEGT. Losses at the gene ends were 0 bases for V and 6 bases for J; bases not matched to a gene: 4. CDR3 nucleotide sequence: TGTGCCAGCAGTTACTCGACAGGGACCAATGGCTACACCTTC. Translation: CASSYSTGTNGYTF.

V gene TRBV6-2 or TRBV6-3 combines with J gene TRBJ1-5, with a weak D call TRBD1 (5 bases). Per germline, CDR1 MNHEY and CDR2 SVGEGT. CDR3 size: 17 residues. V dropped 2 bases and J dropped 0 bases, with 14 bases sitting between them. The CDR3 here is CASSYGSGHLSNQPQHF. In DNA form, the CDR3 reads TGTGCCAGCAGTTACGGATCTGGACATCTTAGCAATCAGCCCCAGCATTTT.

The genes are TRBV7-3 and TRBJ2-3; 8 bases are a match to TRBD1. V was pared by 5 bases and J by 2 bases, with 9 bases of the junction left unmatched. CDR3 length: 16 amino acids. Germline V gene data show CDR1 as SGHTA and CDR2 as FQGTGA. The CDR3 DNA sequence: TGTGCCAGCAGCATACCGACAGGGGAAGCCACAGATACGCAGTATTTT. Residues: CASSIPTGEATDTQYF.

This clonotype was detected many times. The V call is TRBV4-3, the J call TRBJ2-6; possible D gene TRBD2, 6 bases. The CDR3 has 17 amino acids. Trimming pared 0 bases from V and 2 bases from J, leaving 11 bases between. Germline assignment: CDR1 LGHNA and CDR2 YSLEER. DNA of the CDR3: TGCGCCAGCAGCCAAGATCTAGGAGGGGCTGGGGCCAACGTCCTGACTTTC. This codes for CASSQDLGGAGANVLTF.

The J gene is TRBJ2-5, the V gene TRBV10-3, with TRBD2 identical over 12 bases. Trimming removed 8 bases from V and 3 bases from J; junction bases left unmatched: 4. Germline V gene data show CDR1 as ENHRY and CDR2 as SYGVKD. CDR3 size: 14 residues. CDR3 loop: CAIGRLAGEETQYF. The CDR3 nucleotides are TGTGCCATCGGGAGACTAGCGGGAGAAGAGACCCAGTACTTC.

This clonotype was detected a few times. The V gene is TRBV4-2, the J gene TRBJ1-4; D might be TRBD1 (5 bases). Germline loops: CDR1 LGHNA, CDR2 YNFKEQ. The CDR3 totals 17 residues. Trimming stripped 0 bases from V and 3 bases from J, with 14 bases between. The CDR3 nucleotides read TGTGCCAGCAGCCAAGAGACAGCCATGCAAGCTAATGAAAAACTGTTTTTT. The encoded protein is CASSQETAMQANEKLFF.

The CDR3 sequence is CSSGGIYNEQFF. The CDR3 DNA is TGCAGTTCCGGGGGGATTTACAATGAGCAGTTCTTC. The chain employs TRBV20-1 and TRBJ2-1; TRBD2 agrees at 7 bases. Germline V gene data show CDR1 as DFQATT and CDR2 as SNEGSKA (reference sequence). V shed 8 bases and J 4 bases; nucleotides not matched to a gene: 5. The CDR3 has 12 residues.

The V call is TRBV20-1, the J call TRBJ1-1; D is undetermined. Germline CDR1 DFQATT, CDR2 SNEGSKA (reference sequence). Between the trimmed V and J ends, which lost 2 bases and 10 bases, there was a span of 8 bases. The CDR3 has 10 residues. The CDR3 protein is CSARSTRAFF. CDR3 sequence (DNA): TGCAGTGCTAGATCCACCCGAGCTTTCTTT.

This clonotype has just a few counts. The gene calls are TRBV18 and TRBJ2-5; 11 bases line up with TRBD1. The J call may be wrong; the DNA end is better matched by TRBJ2-7. The CDR3 spans 15 residues. Per the germline V gene, CDR1 is KGHSH and CDR2 is LQKENI. CDR3 bases: TGTGCCAGCTCACCAAGTAGGACAGGGGGCGTCGAGCAGTACTTC. The encoded protein is CASSPSRTGGVEQYF.

The chain is built from TRBV7-2 and TRBJ1-4; D remains ambiguous. Trimming removed 1 base at V and 6 bases at J, with 21 bases between. CDR3 length: 18 amino acids. From germline, CDR1 is SGHTA and CDR2 FQGNSA. The CDR3: CASSLDAMSPGYDEKLFF. CDR3 nucleotides: TGTGCCAGCAGCTTAGATGCTATGTCGCCCGGATACGATGAAAAACTGTTTTTT.

The CDR3 nucleotides are TGTGCCAGCACCACCGGAGGGACTAGCGGGGGTTCAGATACGCAGTATTTT. It translates to CASTTGGTSGGSDTQYF. The V gene is TRBV5-5, the J gene TRBJ2-3; 14 bases are shared with TRBD2. V shed 6 bases, J shed 4 bases, and the junction held 10 bases outside the gene matches. The germline CDR1 and CDR2 sequences are SGHKS and YYEKEE (reference sequence). This CDR3 contains 17 residues.